This T cell receptor (beta chain) emerged from a study of T cells in localized non-small cell lung cancer. Broader study findings: Clonality peaked in uninvolved adjacent lung rather than tumor. Owing to sequencing of a solitary tumor region, heterogeneity cannot be discounted. Adjacent lung held a median roughly 60 of the top 100 tumor clones. An association was observed between higher blood T cell density and longer overall survival.

V gave up 0 bases and J gave up 7 bases, with 10 bases separating them. CDR1 is SGDLS and CDR2 is YYNGEE in the germline V gene. The CDR3 covers 14 residues. Measured with immunoSEQ multiplex PCR; TCRdb has only the in-frame clones, and not every one. Here the sample spans roughly 25,000 clones, approximately 90% being singletons. Note on this clone: Its antigen is currently unknown.

The chain joins TRBV9 to TRBJ2-2, with D perhaps TRBD1 (5 bases). The receptor comes from a woman aged 40-75 years with stage I lung adenocarcinoma. The sample was peripheral blood, taken before any cancer treatment. The CDR3 DNA sequence: TGTGCCAGCAGCGTAGTACAGGAGCGCGGGGAGCTGTTTTTT. Translation: CASSVVQERGELFF.